This entry lists 5 T cell receptor beta chains sequenced from one sample in a study of blood T cells in healthy people across ages. A second about 7 to 11 cycle PCR used barcoded and J-beta primers. TCRdb reprocessed the 5' RACE reads with MiXCR, giving one entry per CDR3 protein. The profile shows about 570,000 distinct CDR3 sequences, approximately 25% of them singletons. Sequencing was done on a sample of blood. The receptor set was obtained from a woman in her seventies in good health.

The table lists this clonotype with a few counts. The chain employs TRBV20-1 and TRBJ2-4, with D possibly called TRBD1 or TRBD2 (6 bases each). V was cut by 1 base and J by 6 bases, with 16 bases left in between. This CDR3 has 15 residues. Germline loops: CDR1 DFQATT, CDR2 SNEGSKA (reference sequence). CDR3 amino acids: CSARVEGGRLNIQYF. The CDR3 bases are TGCAGTGCTAGAGTAGAGGGGGGACGGCTAAACATTCAGTACTTC.

The CDR3 bases are TGTGCCAGCAGCCAAGCTCGCGGCGGGGCTGGGGAGACCCAGTACTTC. Amino acids: CASSQARGGAGETQYF. This chain joins TRBV4-2 and TRBJ2-1; D may be TRBD2 (6 bases). TRBJ2-5 matches the DNA end more closely, so the J call is doubtful. Looked up from germline, CDR1 is LGHNA and CDR2 is YNFKEQ. The CDR3 totals 16 residues.

The rearrangement links TRBV14 to TRBJ1-1; no clear D gene. The CDR3 length is 16 residues. V shed 2 bases and J shed 0 bases, with 13 bases lying between them. Per germline, CDR1 SGHDN and CDR2 FVKESK. The CDR3 DNA is TGTGCCAGCAGCCAATTTAGTGGTACCCTGAACACTGAAGCTTTCTTT. This encodes CASSQFSGTLNTEAFF.

This clonotype has more than one count but fewer than ten. V is TRBV19 and J is TRBJ2-1; D not certain. CDR1 is LNHDA and CDR2 is SQIVND in the germline V gene (reference sequence). The CDR3 length is 13 residues. Deletions cut 1 base from V and 5 bases from J, with 6 bases between. The CDR3 DNA follows: TGTGCCAGTAGTATAGGTGGGAACAATGAGCAGTTCTTC. Protein product: CASSIGGNNEQFF. The full variable domain, rest sourced from reference TRBV19 and TRBJ2-1, is DGGITQSPKYLFRKEGQNVTLSCEQNLNHDAMYWYRQDPGQGLRLIYYSQIVNDFQKGDIAEGYSVSREKKESFPLTVTSAQKNPTAFYLCASSIGGNNEQFFGPGTRLTVL.

This clonotype appeared a few times. The CDR3 reads CASSPMTGNYNEQFF. CDR3 coding DNA: TGTGCCAGCTCACCAATGACAGGGAATTACAATGAGCAGTTCTTC. V is TRBV18 and J is TRBJ2-1, with 7 bases identical to TRBD1. This CDR3 comprises 15 residues. The germline V gene encodes CDR1 KGHSH and CDR2 LQKENI. With 2 bases clipped from V and 4 bases from J, the junction kept 5 bases outside the gene matches. Using reference TRBV18 and TRBJ2-1 for the parts outside the CDR3, the full variable domain is NAGVMQNPRHLVRRRGQEARLRCSPMKGHSHVYWYRQLPEEGLKFMVYLQKENIIDESGMPKERFSAEFPKEGPSILRIQQVVRGDSAAYFCASSPMTGNYNEQFFGPGTRLTVL.